The present TCR beta chain was sequenced within a study of blood T cell repertoires in COVID-19. Study information: COVID-19 samples, acute and convalescent, were from the United States, Italy and Spain. From T cells, B-cell-depleted T cells, or PBMCs came the material, which was cDNA or gDNA.

Trimming left V 0 bases short and J 2 bases short, with 14 bases between. Germline CDR1 SGHRS, CDR2 YFSETQ. CDR3 size: 17 residues. Original data processing: Nucleated cell counts were estimated from reference gene primer amplification. The method was immunoSEQ multiplex PCR; TCRdb's version includes in-frame clones alone and lacks a portion of them. The V and J calls and clone size were taken over from that table, and D and trimming were inferred from the DNA. The table has a few hundred thousand clones, about 90% seen once; the top ten hold 1.9%. The receptor comes from a man between 35 and 55 years old with active or convalescent COVID-19. The rearrangement uses TRBV5-1 and TRBJ1-4; D not certain. The sequenced sample consisted of peripheral blood. CDR3: CASSLAVGGKTNEKLFF. The CDR3 DNA reads TGCGCCAGCAGCTTGGCCGTGGGCGGGAAGACTAATGAAAAACTGTTTTTT.